These 2 T cell receptor beta chains came from one sample sequenced in a study of cytomegalovirus exposure and HLA in healthy donors (dated by TCRdb to the late 2010s). Receptors were amplified or captured by the immunoSEQ multiplex PCR assay. The multiplex PCR relied on a mix of 60 forward primers for TCR Vbeta segments and 13 reverse primers for TCR Jbeta segments. TCRdb re-hosts the immuneACCESS table, in-frame sequences only. Its copies lack some clones; in the studies checked, an unresolved V gene accounts for under half of them, and the cause for the rest is not known. Within this sample are fewer than 200,000 clones, with approximately 75% of them counted one time only. Jointly, the top ten make up 1.5% to 2% of the sample. Specimen: PBMCs. These receptors were obtained from a woman aged 18-29 years in good health and CMV-seronegative.

DNA of the CDR3: TGTGCCAGCAGCTTAGTAGCGGGGGTTGTCAAAAACATTCAGTACTTC. Its protein product is CASSLVAGVVKNIQYF. The V call is TRBV7-2, the J call TRBJ2-4, with 9 bases identical to TRBD2. The CDR3 runs to 16 residues. Looked up from germline, CDR1 is SGHTA and CDR2 is FQGNSA. The J segment lost 3 bases and the V segment lost 1 base, leaving 4 bases of the junction unmatched.

This rearrangement joins TRBV5-1 to TRBJ2-1; the match to TRBD2 covers 8 bases. CDR3 length: 15 residues. V dropped 2 bases and J dropped 5; count of bases not matched to a gene: 6. In germline, CDR1 is SGHRS, CDR2 YFSETQ. The CDR3: CASSLEGLGDNEQFF. The CDR3 nucleotides are TGCGCCAGCAGCTTAGAGGGACTAGGAGACAATGAGCAGTTCTTC.